Shown below are 2 T cell receptor beta chains from a single sample sequenced in a study of CD8 T cells in ankylosing spondylitis. From the 5' RACE reads, TCRdb called clonotypes with MiXCR, one entry per CDR3 protein. This table has around 160,000 distinct CDR3 sequences, approximately 10% appearing once. Sequencing input: blood, either unsorted or a sorted T cell fraction (not recorded which). These receptors all stem from a male donor with ankylosing spondylitis or in good health (not recorded which).

This clonotype has a handful of counts. This chain links TRBV6-1 with TRBJ2-1, with unresolved D. Germline lookup yields CDR1 MNHNS and CDR2 SASEGT. V lost 3 bases and J lost 0, with 15 bases in between. This CDR3 is built from 17 residues. The CDR3 DNA reads TGTGCCAGCAGTGATGGGTGGGGTACCTCCTCCTACAATGAGCAGTTCTTC. Translating gives CASSDGWGTSSYNEQFF.

This clonotype came up many times. The chain is built from TRBV20-1 and TRBJ2-1; TRBD2 agrees at 7 bases. With V trimmed by 6 bases and J by 6 bases, 8 bases remained unmatched. CDR1 is DFQATT and CDR2 is SNEGSKA in the germline V gene (reference sequence). This CDR3 has 13 residues. The CDR3 spells CSAKRDGLNEQFF. As DNA, the CDR3 is TGCAGTGCCAAGCGGGATGGGCTCAATGAGCAGTTCTTC.